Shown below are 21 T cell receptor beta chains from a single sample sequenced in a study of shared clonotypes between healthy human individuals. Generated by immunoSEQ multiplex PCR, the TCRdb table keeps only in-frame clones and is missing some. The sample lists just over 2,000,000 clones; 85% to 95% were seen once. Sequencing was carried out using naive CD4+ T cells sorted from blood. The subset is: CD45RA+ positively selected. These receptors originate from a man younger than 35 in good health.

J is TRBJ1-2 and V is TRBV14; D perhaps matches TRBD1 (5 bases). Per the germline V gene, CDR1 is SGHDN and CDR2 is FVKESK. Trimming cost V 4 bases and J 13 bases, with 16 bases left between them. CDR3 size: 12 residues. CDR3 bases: TGTGCCAGCAGCCCTGTGGGGGGACCTTTCACCTTC. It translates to CASSPVGGPFTF.

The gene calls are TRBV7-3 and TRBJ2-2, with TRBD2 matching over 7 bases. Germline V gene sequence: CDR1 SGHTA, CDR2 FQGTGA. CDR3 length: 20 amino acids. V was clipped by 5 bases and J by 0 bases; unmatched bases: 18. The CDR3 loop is CASSPVELRSGGPNTGELFF. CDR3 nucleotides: TGTGCCAGCAGCCCCGTGGAATTGCGATCGGGGGGACCGAACACCGGGGAGCTGTTTTTT.

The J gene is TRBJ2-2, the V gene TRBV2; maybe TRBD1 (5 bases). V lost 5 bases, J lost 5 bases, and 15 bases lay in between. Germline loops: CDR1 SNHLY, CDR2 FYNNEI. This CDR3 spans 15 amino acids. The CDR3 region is CASSIGAVGTGELFF. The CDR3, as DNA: TGTGCCAGCAGTATAGGGGCAGTCGGAACCGGGGAGCTGTTTTTT. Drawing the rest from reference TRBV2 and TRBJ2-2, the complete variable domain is EPEVTQTPSHQVTQMGQEVILRCVPISNHLYFYWYRQILGQKVEFLVSFYNNEISEKSEIFDDQFSVERPDGSNFTLKIRSTKLEDSAMYFCASSIGAVGTGELFFGEGSRLTVL.

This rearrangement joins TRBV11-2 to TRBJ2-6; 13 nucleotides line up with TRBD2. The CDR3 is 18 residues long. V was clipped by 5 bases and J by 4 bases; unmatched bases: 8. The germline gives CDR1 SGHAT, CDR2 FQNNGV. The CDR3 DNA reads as TGTGCCAGCAGCCCACCGGGACTAGCGGGACTCGGGGCCAACGTCCTGACTTTC. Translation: CASSPPGLAGLGANVLTF.

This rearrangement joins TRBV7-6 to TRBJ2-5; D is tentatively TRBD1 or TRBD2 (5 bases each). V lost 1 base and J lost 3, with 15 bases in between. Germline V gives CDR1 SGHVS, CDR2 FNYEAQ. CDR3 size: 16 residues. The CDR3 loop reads CASSLVASGGKETQYF. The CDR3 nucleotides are TGTGCCAGCAGCTTAGTTGCCAGTGGGGGAAAAGAGACCCAGTACTTC.

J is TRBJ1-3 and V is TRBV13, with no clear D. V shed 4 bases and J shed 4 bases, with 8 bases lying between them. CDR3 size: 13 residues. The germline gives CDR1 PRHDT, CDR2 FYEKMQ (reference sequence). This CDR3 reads CASSSPRGNTIYF. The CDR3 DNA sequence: TGTGCCAGCAGCTCCCCGAGAGGAAACACCATATATTTT.

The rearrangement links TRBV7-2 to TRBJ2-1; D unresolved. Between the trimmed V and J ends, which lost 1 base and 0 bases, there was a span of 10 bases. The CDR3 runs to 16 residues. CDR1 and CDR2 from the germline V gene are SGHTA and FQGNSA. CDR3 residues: CASSLGPSSSYNEQFF. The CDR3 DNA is TGTGCCAGCAGCTTAGGGCCGTCAAGCTCCTACAATGAGCAGTTCTTC. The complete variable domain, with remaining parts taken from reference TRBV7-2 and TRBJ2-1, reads GAGVSQSPSNKVTEKGKDVELRCDPISGHTALYWYRQSLGQGLEFLIYFQGNSAPDKSGLPSDRFSAERTGGSVSTLTIQRTQQEDSAVYLCASSLGPSSSYNEQFFGPGTRLTVL.

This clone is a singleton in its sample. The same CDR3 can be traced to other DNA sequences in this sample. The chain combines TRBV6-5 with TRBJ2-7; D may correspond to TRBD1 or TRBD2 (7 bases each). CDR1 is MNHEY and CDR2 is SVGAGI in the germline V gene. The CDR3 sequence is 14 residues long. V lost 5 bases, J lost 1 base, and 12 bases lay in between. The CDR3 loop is CASSRQGGSYEQYF. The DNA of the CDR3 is TGTGCCAGCAGTCGACAGGGAGGGTCCTACGAGCAGTACTTC.

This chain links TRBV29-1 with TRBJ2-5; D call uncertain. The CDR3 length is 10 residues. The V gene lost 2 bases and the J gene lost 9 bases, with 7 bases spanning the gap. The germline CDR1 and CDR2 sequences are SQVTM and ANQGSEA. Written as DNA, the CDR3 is TGCAGCGTTGAAACCCACCCCCAGTACTTC. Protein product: CSVETHPQYF. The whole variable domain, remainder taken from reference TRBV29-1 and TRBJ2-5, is SAVISQKPSRDICQRGTSLTIQCQVDSQVTMMFWYRQQPGQSLTLIATANQGSEATYESGFVIDKFPISRPNLTFSTLTVSNMSPEDSSIYLCSVETHPQYFGPGTRLLVL.

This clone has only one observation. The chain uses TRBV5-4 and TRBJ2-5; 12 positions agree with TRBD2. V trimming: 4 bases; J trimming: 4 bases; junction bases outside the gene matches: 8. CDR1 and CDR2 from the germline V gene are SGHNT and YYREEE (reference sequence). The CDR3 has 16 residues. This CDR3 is CASSRPSGGAGETQYF. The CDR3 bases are TGTGCCAGCAGCCGCCCTAGCGGGGGGGCCGGAGAGACCCAGTACTTC.

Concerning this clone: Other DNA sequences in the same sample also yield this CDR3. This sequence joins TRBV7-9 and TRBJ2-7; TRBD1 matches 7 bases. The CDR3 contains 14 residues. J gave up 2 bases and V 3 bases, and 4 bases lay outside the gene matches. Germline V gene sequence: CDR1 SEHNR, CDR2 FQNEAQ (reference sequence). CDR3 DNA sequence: TGTGCCAGCAGCTTCGGGACAGAACCCTACGAGCAGTACTTC. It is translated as CASSFGTEPYEQYF.

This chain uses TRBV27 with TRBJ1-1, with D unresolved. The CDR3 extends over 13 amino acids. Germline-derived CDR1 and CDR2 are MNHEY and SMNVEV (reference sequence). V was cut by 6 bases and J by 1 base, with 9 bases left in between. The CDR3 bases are TGTGCCAGCAGGCGGAGGGAGAACACTGAAGCTTTCTTT. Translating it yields CASRRRENTEAFF.

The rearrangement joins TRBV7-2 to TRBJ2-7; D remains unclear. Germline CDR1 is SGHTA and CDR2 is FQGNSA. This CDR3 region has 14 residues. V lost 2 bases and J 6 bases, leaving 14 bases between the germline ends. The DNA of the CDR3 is TGTGCCAGCAGCTTACCCGCGGATCGAACCGAGCAGTACTTC. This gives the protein CASSLPADRTEQYF. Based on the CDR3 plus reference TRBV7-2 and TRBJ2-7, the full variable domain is GAGVSQSPSNKVTEKGKDVELRCDPISGHTALYWYRQSLGQGLEFLIYFQGNSAPDKSGLPSDRFSAERTGGSVSTLTIQRTQQEDSAVYLCASSLPADRTEQYFGPGTRLTVT.

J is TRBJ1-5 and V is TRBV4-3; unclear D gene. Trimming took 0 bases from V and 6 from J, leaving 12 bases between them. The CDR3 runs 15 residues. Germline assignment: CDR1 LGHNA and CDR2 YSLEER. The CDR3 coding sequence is TGCGCCAGCAGCCAAGATTTGGCAATAGGTCAGCCCCAGCATTTT. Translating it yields CASSQDLAIGQPQHF.

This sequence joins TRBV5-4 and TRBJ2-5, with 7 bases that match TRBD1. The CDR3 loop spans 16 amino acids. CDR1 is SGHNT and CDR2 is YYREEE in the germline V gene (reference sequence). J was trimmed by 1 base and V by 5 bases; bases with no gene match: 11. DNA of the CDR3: TGTGCCAGCAGTTCAATCCTGGGACAGCGCCAAGAGACCCAGTACTTC. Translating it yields CASSSILGQRQETQYF.

The CDR3 sequence is CASSVRVGSSSYNEQFF. CDR3 nucleotides: TGTGCCAGCAGCGTGAGAGTGGGGTCCAGCTCCTACAATGAGCAGTTCTTC. This chain links TRBV9 with TRBJ2-1; D unresolved. Germline values: CDR1 SGDLS, CDR2 YYNGEE. Between the trimmed V and J ends, which lost 2 bases and 0 bases, there was a span of 15 bases. This CDR3 is 17 amino acids long. Full variable domain (remainder filled in from reference TRBV9 and TRBJ2-1): DSGVTQTPKHLITATGQRVTLRCSPRSGDLSVYWYQQSLDQGLQFLIQYYNGEERAKGNILERFSAQQFPDLHSELNLSSLELGDSALYFCASSVRVGSSSYNEQFFGPGTRLTVL.

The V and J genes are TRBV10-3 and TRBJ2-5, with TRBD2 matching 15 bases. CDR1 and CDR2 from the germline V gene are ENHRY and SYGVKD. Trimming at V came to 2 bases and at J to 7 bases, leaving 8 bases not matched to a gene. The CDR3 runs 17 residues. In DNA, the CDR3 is TGTGCCATCAGTGAGACAGACGCGGGACTAGCGGGAGGGACCCAGTACTTC. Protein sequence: CAISETDAGLAGGTQYF.

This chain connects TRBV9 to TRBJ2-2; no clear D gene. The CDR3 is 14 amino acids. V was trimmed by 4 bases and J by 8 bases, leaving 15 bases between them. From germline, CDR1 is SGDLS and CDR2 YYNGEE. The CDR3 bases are TGTGCCAGCAGCACCAGGACGGCCCTGGGGGAGCTGTTTTTT. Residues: CASSTRTALGELFF.

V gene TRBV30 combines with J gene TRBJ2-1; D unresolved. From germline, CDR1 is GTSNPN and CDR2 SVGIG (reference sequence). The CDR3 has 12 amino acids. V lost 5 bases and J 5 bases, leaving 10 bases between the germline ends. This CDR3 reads CAWGLDNNEQFF. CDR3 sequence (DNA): TGTGCCTGGGGTCTAGATAACAATGAGCAGTTCTTC.

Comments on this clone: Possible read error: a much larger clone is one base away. DNA of the CDR3: TGCAGCGTTGAAGACAGGGGGCGGAAAAAACTGTTTTTT. Encoded protein: CSVEDRGRKKLFF. The chain couples TRBV29-1 to TRBJ1-4; TRBD1 aligns across 8 bases. CDR1 is SQVTM, CDR2 ANQGSEA, per germline. J was trimmed by 9 bases and V by 0 bases; bases with no gene match: 3. This CDR3 spans 13 amino acids.

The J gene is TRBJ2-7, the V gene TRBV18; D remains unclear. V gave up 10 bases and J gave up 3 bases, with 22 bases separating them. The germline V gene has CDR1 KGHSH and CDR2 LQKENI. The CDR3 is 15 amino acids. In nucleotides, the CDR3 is TGTGCCACCCTTGATACCCCAGGTACATTCTACGAGCAGTACTTC. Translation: CATLDTPGTFYEQYF. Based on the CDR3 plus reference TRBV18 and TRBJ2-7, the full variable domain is NAGVMQNPRHLVRRRGQEARLRCSPMKGHSHVYWYRQLPEEGLKFMVYLQKENIIDESGMPKERFSAEFPKEGPSILRIQQVVRGDSAAYFCATLDTPGTFYEQYFGPGTRLTVT.